The rows below give T cell receptor beta chains drawn from one sample of a study of immune evolution from preneoplasia to lung adenocarcinoma. Sequenced by immunoSEQ multiplex PCR; TCRdb stores in-frame clones only, minus some. The table lists under 45,000 clones, less than 85% of them singletons. The sequenced sample consisted of FFPE invasive lung adenocarcinoma tissue. The receptors originated from a person between 60 and 70 years old with lung adenocarcinoma. The conserved cysteine and the conserved F or W are not part of the CDR3 here.

TRBJ1-5,TRBV5-6,ASRRTGDSQPQH
TRBJ2-7,TRBV18,ASSPRPTSGNYEQY
TRBJ2-1,TRBV12-5,ASGSASGNYNEQF
TRBJ1-2,TRBV14,ASSQNLQGNGYT
TRBJ2-7,TRBV19,ASSVGRSGEQY
TRBJ2-7,TRBV7-2,ASSLGRQLEQY
TRBJ2-7,TRBV28,ASTPSGRHEQY
TRBJ1-2,TRBV12-5,ASGPQGGRQGYT
TRBJ2-2,TRBV6-5,ASGQHTGELF
TRBJ2-7,TRBV7-2,ASGTYALGEQY
TRBJ2-2,TRBV2,ASRTGGATGELF
TRBJ2-7,TRBV18,ASTGQAVSNYEQY
TRBJ1-2,TRBV6-1,ASSAEYRAANYGYT
TRBJ2-2,TRBV19,ASSIGGWTDTGELF
TRBJ1-5,TRBV6-1,ATDSGWANQPQH
TRBJ2-1,TRBV7-9,ASSSSLGFLYNEQF
TRBJ2-5,TRBV30,AWSDWPGTQY